This TCR beta chain was documented in a study of Ad26.COV2.S vaccination and SARS-CoV-2 variants. For the study at large: Ad26.COV2.S was injected intramuscularly once or twice, 56 days apart.

Regarding this clone: Antigen unknown.

V was cut by 0 bases and J by 1 base, with 9 bases left in between. This CDR3 spans 15 amino acids. Germline CDR1 LGHNA, CDR2 YSLEER. General study results and limits: Similar non-spike TCR breadth was observed in recipients of vaccine and of placebo.

Treatment specified: roughly 20 received Ad26.COV2.S at low or high dose, single or two shots; about 5 received placebo; per-sample allocation not given. Each sample was drawn 63 days after the first injection (of vaccine or placebo). Ad26 vector vaccine expressed Wuhan-strain SARS-CoV-2 spike. TCRdb's table, derived via immunoSEQ multiplex PCR, lists solely in-frame clones and lacks some. The table lists 300,000 to 500,000 clones, around nine tenths of them singletons. This rearrangement joins TRBV4-3 to TRBJ1-1; D remains ambiguous. This clonotype was obtained from a person aged 18-60 years who received the Ad26.COV2.S COVID-19 vaccine or a placebo. The specimen was peripheral blood, collected in a trial of Ad26.COV2.S vaccine versus placebo. The CDR3: CASSQEVGRNTEAFF. The CDR3 bases are TGCGCCAGCAGCCAAGAGGTTGGCCGGAACACTGAAGCTTTCTTT.